This is a list of T cell receptor beta chains from one sample in a study of OX40 agonist ivuxolimab in advanced cancers. Method: immunoSEQ multiplex PCR; TCRdb's copy keeps in-frame clones and lacks some. The table shows 80,000 to 95,000 clones, with 91% occurring only once. The source material was CD4+ or CD8+ T cells sorted from blood, sampled in a trial of the OX40 agonist ivuxolimab. These receptors were taken from an adult with an advanced solid tumor such as melanoma, head and neck, liver or kidney cancer. CDR3s include the opening cysteine and the closing phenylalanine or tryptophan. The order of the fields is V gene, D gene, J gene, clone size, CDR3 DNA, CDR3 protein. D genes are given only for firm matches. The size entry is marked missing in some rows and otherwise reads once, few, many or a size class.

v_call: TRBV9; d_call: -; j_call: TRBJ1-1; clone_size: -; cdr3_nt: TGTGCCAGCAGCGTAGAGGGGAACACTGAAGCTTTCTTT; cdr3_aa: CASSVEGNTEAFF
v_call: TRBV4-1; d_call: -; j_call: TRBJ2-7; clone_size: -; cdr3_nt: TGCGCCAGCAGCCCGGGACAATCCTACGAGCAGTACTTC; cdr3_aa: CASSPGQSYEQYF
v_call: TRBV15; d_call: -; j_call: TRBJ2-7; clone_size: -; cdr3_nt: TGTGCCACCAGCAAGGTCGACCGAAAGGAGGAGCAGTACTTC; cdr3_aa: CATSKVDRKEEQYF
v_call: TRBV6-1; d_call: -; j_call: TRBJ1-4; clone_size: -; cdr3_nt: TGTGCCACCCAGGGGCATTTTTTT; cdr3_aa: CATQGHFF
v_call: TRBV10-1; d_call: -; j_call: TRBJ1-2; clone_size: few; cdr3_nt: TGCGCCAGCAGTGAGTCGCCTTTTACAGGGACATATGGCTACACCTTC; cdr3_aa: CASSESPFTGTYGYTF
v_call: TRBV25-1; d_call: -; j_call: TRBJ1-2; clone_size: -; cdr3_nt: TGTGCCAGCAGTGAGCCGTCGGTTAACTATGGCTACACCTTC; cdr3_aa: CASSEPSVNYGYTF
v_call: TRBV2; d_call: TRBD1; j_call: TRBJ2-5; clone_size: -; cdr3_nt: TGTGCCAGCAGTGGGCCGGGACAGGGACAGGAGCAGTACTTC; cdr3_aa: CASSGPGQGQEQYF
v_call: TRBV7-6; d_call: -; j_call: TRBJ2-1; clone_size: -; cdr3_nt: TGTGCCAGCAGCTTATTGACTAACAATGAGCAGTTCTTC; cdr3_aa: CASSLLTNNEQFF
v_call: TRBV10-3; d_call: -; j_call: TRBJ1-2; clone_size: few; cdr3_nt: TGTGCCATCACCAGAGAGTTGGGGGCTGGCGGCTACACCTTC; cdr3_aa: CAITRELGAGGYTF
v_call: TRBV4-1; d_call: TRBD1; j_call: TRBJ1-1; clone_size: -; cdr3_nt: TGCGCCAGCAGCCAACAGGGGGACATGGGCGGTGAAGCTTTCTTT; cdr3_aa: CASSQQGDMGGEAFF
v_call: TRBV27; d_call: -; j_call: TRBJ2-3; clone_size: once; cdr3_nt: TGTGCCAGCAGTTTAGTGGGGGCCTTCGTCCCAGATACGCAGTATTTT; cdr3_aa: CASSLVGAFVPDTQYF
v_call: TRBV9; d_call: -; j_call: TRBJ1-5; clone_size: -; cdr3_nt: TGTGCCAGCAGCGTAGCGGGGAATAGCAATCAGCCCCAGCATTTT; cdr3_aa: CASSVAGNSNQPQHF
v_call: TRBV9; d_call: -; j_call: TRBJ1-5; clone_size: -; cdr3_nt: TGTGCCAGCAGCCTCGTCGACAATCAGCCCCAGCATTTT; cdr3_aa: CASSLVDNQPQHF
v_call: TRBV27; d_call: -; j_call: TRBJ1-5; clone_size: -; cdr3_nt: TGTGCCAGCAGTTCCCGGGGGGTGCAGCCCCAGCATTTT; cdr3_aa: CASSSRGVQPQHF
v_call: TRBV5-8; d_call: -; j_call: TRBJ1-1; clone_size: -; cdr3_nt: TGTGCCAGCAGCCTAAGGACAGTGACCGGCACTGAAGCTTTCTTT; cdr3_aa: CASSLRTVTGTEAFF
v_call: TRBV5-1; d_call: TRBD1; j_call: TRBJ2-1; clone_size: -; cdr3_nt: TGCGCCAGCAGCCCTTTACGGGACAGGGGGTCCCATGAGCAGTTCTTC; cdr3_aa: CASSPLRDRGSHEQFF
v_call: TRBV2; d_call: TRBD1; j_call: TRBJ1-3; clone_size: once; cdr3_nt: TGTGCCAGCACAAGGTCATACAGGGGTAAGGGAAACACCATATATTTT; cdr3_aa: CASTRSYRGKGNTIYF
v_call: TRBV5-4; d_call: -; j_call: TRBJ2-3; clone_size: -; cdr3_nt: TGTGCCAGCAGCCCAGGGTTTCCTAGCACAGATGCGCAGTATTTT; cdr3_aa: CASSPGFPSTDAQYF
v_call: TRBV30; d_call: -; j_call: TRBJ2-5; clone_size: -; cdr3_nt: TGTGCCTGGAGTGTACTCCTAAACCGACTTCAAGAGACCCAGTACTTC; cdr3_aa: CAWSVLLNRLQETQYF
v_call: TRBV5-4; d_call: TRBD2; j_call: TRBJ2-7; clone_size: -; cdr3_nt: TGTGCCAGCAGCTTCTCAGTGGGGACTAGCGTGCCCCACGAGCAGTACTTC; cdr3_aa: CASSFSVGTSVPHEQYF
v_call: TRBV5-6; d_call: -; j_call: TRBJ1-2; clone_size: -; cdr3_nt: TGTGCCAGCAGCTTGGGAGGTTTATTTGGGACGTTATCCTATGGCTACACCTTC; cdr3_aa: CASSLGGLFGTLSYGYTF
v_call: TRBV7-9; d_call: -; j_call: TRBJ2-3; clone_size: -; cdr3_nt: TGTGCCAGCAGCTTAGGAGGGTTTGGCGATACGCAGTATTTT; cdr3_aa: CASSLGGFGDTQYF
v_call: TRBV10-3; d_call: -; j_call: TRBJ2-7; clone_size: -; cdr3_nt: TGTGCCATCAGTGAGACCGGGAGATTCTACGAGCAGTACTTC; cdr3_aa: CAISETGRFYEQYF
v_call: TRBV19; d_call: -; j_call: TRBJ2-3; clone_size: -; cdr3_nt: TGTGCCAGTAGTATTGGGAGGCCCGGGGCGCAGTATTTT; cdr3_aa: CASSIGRPGAQYF
v_call: TRBV27; d_call: TRBD1; j_call: TRBJ1-2; clone_size: -; cdr3_nt: TGTGCCAGCAAGGAGGCCGGCAGGGGGCGAGGTGGAGATGGCTACACCTTC; cdr3_aa: CASKEAGRGRGGDGYTF
v_call: TRBV4-2; d_call: -; j_call: TRBJ2-7; clone_size: -; cdr3_nt: TGTGCCAGCAGCCAACTCGTGGGGGGCGACGAGCAGTACTTC; cdr3_aa: CASSQLVGGDEQYF
v_call: TRBV6-5; d_call: -; j_call: TRBJ1-1; clone_size: -; cdr3_nt: TGTGCCAGCAGTTACAGGGTGGCGGCTGAAGCTTTCTTT; cdr3_aa: CASSYRVAAEAFF
v_call: TRBV7-6; d_call: -; j_call: TRBJ1-4; clone_size: -; cdr3_nt: TGTGCCAGCAGCCGGAGACAAACCTCGTCGGAAAAACTGTTTTTT; cdr3_aa: CASSRRQTSSEKLFF
v_call: TRBV30; d_call: -; j_call: TRBJ1-5; clone_size: -; cdr3_nt: TGTGCCTGGAGTGTAAAAGGGGGAAATCAGCCCCAGCATTTT; cdr3_aa: CAWSVKGGNQPQHF
v_call: TRBV5-1; d_call: -; j_call: TRBJ1-1; clone_size: -; cdr3_nt: TGCGCCAGCAGCTGGGGGAACACTGAAGCTTTCTTT; cdr3_aa: CASSWGNTEAFF
v_call: TRBV6-5; d_call: -; j_call: TRBJ2-4; clone_size: -; cdr3_nt: TGTGCCAGCAGTTACACGGAACTAGCCAAAAACATTCAGTACTTC; cdr3_aa: CASSYTELAKNIQYF
v_call: TRBV7-6; d_call: TRBD2; j_call: TRBJ2-1; clone_size: -; cdr3_nt: TGTGCCAGCAGCTTAGGGTTGGCGGGAGTGCCCCACAATGAGCAGTTCTTC; cdr3_aa: CASSLGLAGVPHNEQFF
v_call: TRBV4-1; d_call: TRBD2; j_call: TRBJ2-2; clone_size: once; cdr3_nt: TGCGCCAGCAGCCAAGAGTTAGCGGGAGGCACCGGGGAGCTGTTTTTT; cdr3_aa: CASSQELAGGTGELFF
v_call: TRBV29-1; d_call: TRBD1; j_call: TRBJ2-7; clone_size: -; cdr3_nt: TGCAGCGTTGTGGACAGGGGCTTGAACGAGCAGTACTTC; cdr3_aa: CSVVDRGLNEQYF
v_call: TRBV5-4; d_call: -; j_call: TRBJ1-2; clone_size: -; cdr3_nt: TGTGCCAGCAGCTTTAGGGTTGAAGGTGGCTACACCTTC; cdr3_aa: CASSFRVEGGYTF
v_call: TRBV7-2; d_call: -; j_call: TRBJ2-7; clone_size: -; cdr3_nt: TGTGCCAGCAGCCCTCCGGGACGGCGCTCCTACGAGCAGTACTTC; cdr3_aa: CASSPPGRRSYEQYF
v_call: TRBV6-6; d_call: -; j_call: TRBJ1-6; clone_size: -; cdr3_nt: TGTGCCAGCAGTTACGGGCGTTCACCCCTCCACTTT; cdr3_aa: CASSYGRSPLHF
v_call: TRBV15; d_call: -; j_call: TRBJ2-7; clone_size: -; cdr3_nt: TGTGCCACCAGCAGAGTAGGTCAGCCGAGCTCCTACGAGCAGTACTTC; cdr3_aa: CATSRVGQPSSYEQYF
v_call: TRBV5-1; d_call: -; j_call: TRBJ2-7; clone_size: -; cdr3_nt: TGCGCCAGCAGCTTGGAGAGGAACTACGAGCAGTACTTC; cdr3_aa: CASSLERNYEQYF
v_call: TRBV2; d_call: -; j_call: TRBJ1-1; clone_size: -; cdr3_nt: TGTGCCATCTTCAGGGTTAGTAGCACTGAAGCTTTCTTT; cdr3_aa: CAIFRVSSTEAFF
v_call: TRBV5-1; d_call: TRBD2; j_call: TRBJ2-3; clone_size: -; cdr3_nt: TGCGCCAGCAGCTTGGGTCTAGCGGGAGGCGTGAGCACAGATACGCAGTATTTT; cdr3_aa: CASSLGLAGGVSTDTQYF
v_call: TRBV5-4; d_call: -; j_call: TRBJ2-1; clone_size: -; cdr3_nt: TGTGCCAGCAGCTTTCTGGTCGGGAGTTCCTACAATGAGCAGTTCTTC; cdr3_aa: CASSFLVGSSYNEQFF
v_call: TRBV7-9; d_call: TRBD2; j_call: TRBJ2-3; clone_size: -; cdr3_nt: TGTGCCAGCAGCCGAGGACTAGTTCTGGGAGATACGCAGTATTTT; cdr3_aa: CASSRGLVLGDTQYF
v_call: TRBV30; d_call: TRBD2; j_call: TRBJ2-3; clone_size: -; cdr3_nt: TGTGCCTGCACTAGCGGGAGAAGCACAGATACGCAGTATTTT; cdr3_aa: CACTSGRSTDTQYF
v_call: TRBV7-9; d_call: TRBD1; j_call: TRBJ2-3; clone_size: -; cdr3_nt: TGTGCCAGCAGCCCCAGGGAGACAGGGCGAGACACAGATACGCAGTATTTT; cdr3_aa: CASSPRETGRDTDTQYF
v_call: TRBV5-4; d_call: -; j_call: TRBJ2-1; clone_size: -; cdr3_nt: TGTGCCAGCAGTAGTTCAGGGGCCTACAATGAGCAGTTCTTC; cdr3_aa: CASSSSGAYNEQFF
v_call: TRBV29-1; d_call: TRBD1; j_call: TRBJ2-4; clone_size: -; cdr3_nt: TGCAGCGTTGAAGAGCTGGGACAGGGGGCTAGAAACATTCAGTACTTC; cdr3_aa: CSVEELGQGARNIQYF
v_call: TRBV7-3; d_call: TRBD1; j_call: TRBJ2-5; clone_size: -; cdr3_nt: TGTGCCAGCAGCACCGACAGGGATGAGACCCAGTACTTC; cdr3_aa: CASSTDRDETQYF
v_call: TRBV2; d_call: -; j_call: TRBJ1-2; clone_size: -; cdr3_nt: TGTGCCAGCAGTGAAGCTCGCTACACCTTC; cdr3_aa: CASSEARYTF
v_call: TRBV2; d_call: -; j_call: TRBJ2-7; clone_size: -; cdr3_nt: TGTGCCAGCAGTGAAGCCTACTCGGACTCCTACGAGCAGTACTTC; cdr3_aa: CASSEAYSDSYEQYF
v_call: TRBV5-1; d_call: TRBD2; j_call: TRBJ2-3; clone_size: -; cdr3_nt: TGCGCCAGCAGCTCCGGACTAGCGGGAACAAATACGCAGTATTTT; cdr3_aa: CASSSGLAGTNTQYF
v_call: TRBV5-1; d_call: -; j_call: TRBJ2-2; clone_size: -; cdr3_nt: TGCGCCAGCAGCTCGAACACCGGGGAGCTGTTTTTT; cdr3_aa: CASSSNTGELFF
v_call: TRBV29-1; d_call: -; j_call: TRBJ1-4; clone_size: few; cdr3_nt: TGCAGCGTCCGGCGGCAGGGTGGGGCAACTAATGAAAAACTGTTTTTT; cdr3_aa: CSVRRQGGATNEKLFF
v_call: TRBV30; d_call: -; j_call: TRBJ2-5; clone_size: -; cdr3_nt: TGTGCCTGGAGTGGTGGGGCGGGCGGCGCCCAAGAGACCCAGTACTTC; cdr3_aa: CAWSGGAGGAQETQYF
v_call: TRBV5-4; d_call: -; j_call: TRBJ1-1; clone_size: once; cdr3_nt: TGTGCCAGCAGCCACTTTACAGGGCTCCAGTCACGGTACCCTGAAGCTTTCTTT; cdr3_aa: CASSHFTGLQSRYPEAFF
v_call: TRBV14; d_call: -; j_call: TRBJ1-1; clone_size: -; cdr3_nt: TGTGCCAGCAGCCAAGACCAGACTGAAGCTTTCTTT; cdr3_aa: CASSQDQTEAFF
v_call: TRBV5-1; d_call: TRBD1; j_call: TRBJ2-7; clone_size: -; cdr3_nt: TGCGCCAGCAGCCGGACAGGGGTTTCCTACGAGCAGTACTTC; cdr3_aa: CASSRTGVSYEQYF
v_call: TRBV13; d_call: -; j_call: TRBJ2-7; clone_size: -; cdr3_nt: TGTGCCAGCAGCTTAGAGGGGCCGAGCTCCTACGAGCAGTACTTC; cdr3_aa: CASSLEGPSSYEQYF